Below, 2 T cell receptor beta chains from the same sample are listed, as sequenced in a study of T-cell reconstitution after alpha-beta-depleted transplantation in children. Unique molecular identifiers were incorporated during preparation of the TCRbeta library. MiXCR, run by TCRdb on the PCR reads, gives a single entry per CDR3 protein. Of just over 70,000 distinct CDR3 sequences listed, about 6.7% were seen once; the top ten hold approximately 2.3%. This sample comprised PBMCs from the stem cell graft donor, obtained from the stem cell graft. The receptors shown here come from a human donor who donated a stem cell graft to a child with acute lymphoblastic leukemia.

This clonotype occurred many times. This chain links TRBV28 with TRBJ1-2; D is unresolved. The CDR3 is made up of 12 amino acids. Trimming shortened V by 1 base and J by 5 bases, and 5 bases separated the two germline ends. Germline V gene lookup returns CDR1 MDHEN and CDR2 SYDVKM. The CDR3: CASSLSQYGYTF. In DNA form, the CDR3 reads TGTGCCAGCAGTTTATCCCAGTATGGCTACACCTTC.

This clonotype was seen ten or more times. The genes are TRBV7-3 and TRBJ2-3, with 11 nucleotides matching TRBD2. Losses at the gene ends were 1 base for V and 2 bases for J; bases not matched to a gene: 8. The CDR3 runs to 18 residues. Germline V gene lookup returns CDR1 SGHTA and CDR2 FQGTGA. The CDR3 loop is CASSLNPPTSGATDTQYF. The CDR3 region has the DNA TGTGCCAGCAGCTTAAACCCCCCGACTAGCGGGGCCACAGATACGCAGTATTTT.